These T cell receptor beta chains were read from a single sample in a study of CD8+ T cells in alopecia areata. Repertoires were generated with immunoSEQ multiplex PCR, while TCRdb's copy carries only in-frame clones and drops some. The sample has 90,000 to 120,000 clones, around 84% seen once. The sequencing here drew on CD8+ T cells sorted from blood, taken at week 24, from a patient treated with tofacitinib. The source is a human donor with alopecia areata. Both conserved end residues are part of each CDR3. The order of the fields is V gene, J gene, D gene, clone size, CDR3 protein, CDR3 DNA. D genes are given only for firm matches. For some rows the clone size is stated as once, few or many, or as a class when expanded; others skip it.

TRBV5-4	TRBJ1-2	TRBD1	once	CASSDRVPNGYTF	TGTGCCAGCAGCGACAGGGTTCCCAATGGCTACACCTTC
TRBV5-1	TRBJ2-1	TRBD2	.	CASILSGTTTYNEQFF	TGCGCCAGCATCCTCTCCGGGACTACAACCTACAATGAGCAGTTCTTC
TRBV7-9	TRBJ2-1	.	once	CASSPAVSYNEQFF	TGTGCCAGCAGCCCCGCCGTCTCCTACAATGAGCAGTTCTTC
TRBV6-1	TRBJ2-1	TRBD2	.	CASRSLAGRGNEQFF	TGTGCCAGCAGATCCCTAGCGGGTAGGGGCAATGAGCAGTTCTTC
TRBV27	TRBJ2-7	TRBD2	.	CASSLRAGGLYEQYF	TGTGCCAGCAGTTTAAGAGCGGGGGGCCTCTACGAGCAGTACTTC
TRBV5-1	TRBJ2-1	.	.	CASSLEGPGGSYNEQFF	TGCGCCAGCAGCTTGGAGGGACCCGGGGGCTCCTACAATGAGCAGTTCTTC
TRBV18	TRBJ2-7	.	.	CASSDGSSYEQYF	TGTGCCAGCTCAGACGGGAGCTCCTACGAGCAGTACTTC
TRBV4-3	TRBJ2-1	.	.	CASSQGFAGATYNEQFF	TGCGCCAGCAGCCAGGGTTTCGCGGGGGCTACCTACAATGAGCAGTTCTTC
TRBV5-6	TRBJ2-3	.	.	CASSPPSTDTQYF	TGTGCCAGCAGCCCTCCTAGCACAGATACGCAGTATTTT
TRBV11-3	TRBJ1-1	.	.	CASSLTPNTEAFF	TGTGCCAGCAGCCTCACACCGAACACTGAAGCTTTCTTT
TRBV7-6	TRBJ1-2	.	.	CASSLNAGGSGDGYTF	TGTGCCAGCAGCTTAAATGCGGGTGGGTCCGGCGATGGCTACACCTTC
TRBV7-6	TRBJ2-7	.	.	CASSPGEGGVWNEQYF	TGTGCCAGCAGCCCTGGAGAAGGGGGGGTTTGGAACGAGCAGTACTTC
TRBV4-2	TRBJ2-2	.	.	CASSQDPGVTGELFF	TGTGCCAGCAGCCAAGATCCAGGCGTCACCGGGGAGCTGTTTTTT
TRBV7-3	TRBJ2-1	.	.	CASNPPLGSYNEQFF	TGTGCCAGTAACCCCCCGTTGGGCTCCTACAATGAGCAGTTCTTC
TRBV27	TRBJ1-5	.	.	CASSLVGGDQPQHF	TGTGCCAGCAGTTTAGTGGGGGGCGATCAGCCCCAGCATTTT
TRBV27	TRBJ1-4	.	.	CASSEFAGANEKLFF	TGTGCCAGCAGTGAGTTTGCAGGGGCAAATGAAAAACTGTTTTTT
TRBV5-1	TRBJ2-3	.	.	CASSDVISTDTQYF	TGCGCCAGCAGCGATGTAATTAGCACAGATACGCAGTATTTT
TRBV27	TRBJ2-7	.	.	CASSSGPPYEQYF	TGTGCCAGCAGTTCCGGACCCCCCTACGAGCAGTACTTC
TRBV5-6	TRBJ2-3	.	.	CASSGGPAADTQYF	TGTGCCAGCAGCGGCGGCCCCGCGGCAGATACGCAGTATTTT
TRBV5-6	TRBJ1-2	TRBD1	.	CASSLSRTGERDGYTF	TGTGCCAGCAGCTTATCGAGGACAGGGGAGCGGGATGGCTACACCTTC
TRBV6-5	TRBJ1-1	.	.	CASSYGGVVETEAFF	TGTGCCAGCAGTTACGGAGGGGTGGTTGAGACTGAAGCTTTCTTT
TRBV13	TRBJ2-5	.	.	CASSLGWAQGTQYF	TGTGCCAGCAGCTTAGGGTGGGCTCAAGGGACCCAGTACTTC
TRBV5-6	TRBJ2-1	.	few	CASSSTQRGERYNEQFF	TGTGCCAGCAGCTCTACCCAAAGAGGGGAGAGATACAATGAGCAGTTCTTC
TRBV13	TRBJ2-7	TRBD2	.	CASSSLSGGLSYEQYF	TGTGCCAGCAGCTCCCTTAGCGGGGGGCTCTCCTACGAGCAGTACTTC
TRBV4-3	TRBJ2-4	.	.	CASSQVSRGGTLQYF	TGCGCCAGCAGCCAAGTCAGTCGAGGGGGGACCCTTCAGTACTTC
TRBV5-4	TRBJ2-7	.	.	CASTQGTEQYF	TGTGCCAGTACACAGGGCACCGAGCAGTACTTC
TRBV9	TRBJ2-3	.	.	CASSVDWARLDTQYF	TGTGCCAGCAGCGTAGACTGGGCTAGGCTAGATACGCAGTATTTT
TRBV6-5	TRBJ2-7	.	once	CASSYFENRETLYF	TGTGCCAGCAGTTACTTTGAAAACCGGGAGACGCTGTACTTC
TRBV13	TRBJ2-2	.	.	CASSPRDPRPGELFF	TGTGCCAGCAGCCCCCGCGACCCCAGGCCCGGGGAGCTGTTTTTT
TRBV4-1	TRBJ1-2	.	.	CASSQDVGTDYGYTF	TGCGCCAGCAGCCAAGATGTTGGGACGGACTATGGCTACACCTTC
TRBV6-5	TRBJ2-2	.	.	CASSWGAELFF	TGTGCCAGCAGTTGGGGCGCGGAGCTGTTTTTT
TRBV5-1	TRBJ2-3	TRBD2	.	CASSAAGGPDTQYF	TGCGCCAGCTCGGCGGCGGGGGGGCCAGATACGCAGTATTTT
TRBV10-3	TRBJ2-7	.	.	CAISESRQGSEQYF	TGTGCCATCAGTGAGTCGCGGCAGGGGAGCGAGCAGTACTTC
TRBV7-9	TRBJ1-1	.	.	CASSTGTEAFF	TGTGCCAGCAGCACCGGAACTGAAGCTTTCTTT
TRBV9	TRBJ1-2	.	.	CASSVTEESNYGYTF	TGTGCCAGCAGCGTAACGGAGGAGTCTAACTATGGCTACACCTTC
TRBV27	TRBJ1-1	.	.	CASSLQGHSLNTEAFF	TGTGCCAGCAGTTTACAGGGGCATTCTCTCAACACTGAAGCTTTCTTT
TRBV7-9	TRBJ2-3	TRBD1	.	CASSEPEGTGSTDTQYF	TGTGCCAGCAGCGAACCCGAGGGGACAGGGAGCACAGATACGCAGTATTTT
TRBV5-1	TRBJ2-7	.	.	CASSLGSGNYEQYF	TGCGCCAGCAGCTTGGGGTCAGGGAACTACGAGCAGTACTTC
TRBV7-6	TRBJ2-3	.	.	CASSLVPGPSTDTQYF	TGTGCCAGCAGCTTAGTCCCGGGACCTAGCACAGATACGCAGTATTTT
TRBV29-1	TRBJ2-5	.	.	CSVELGWEETQYF	TGCAGCGTTGAACTGGGTTGGGAAGAGACCCAGTACTTC
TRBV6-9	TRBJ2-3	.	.	CASSSTVSTQYF	TGTGCCAGCAGTTCGACAGTCAGTACGCAGTATTTT
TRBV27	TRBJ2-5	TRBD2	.	CASRTSALGETQYF	TGTGCCAGCCGGACTAGCGCCCTAGGAGAGACCCAGTACTTC
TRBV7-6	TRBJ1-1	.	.	CASSIGGPNTEAFF	TGTGCCAGCAGCATTGGCGGCCCGAACACTGAAGCTTTCTTT
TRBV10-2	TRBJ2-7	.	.	CASSESGGVAYEQYF	TGCGCCAGCAGTGAGTCGGGGGGCGTCGCCTACGAGCAGTACTTC
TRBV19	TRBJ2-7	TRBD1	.	CASTPRTGSHEQYF	TGTGCCAGTACCCCCAGGACAGGGAGCCACGAGCAGTACTTC
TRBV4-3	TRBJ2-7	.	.	CASSQVGRSSYEQYF	TGCGCCAGCAGCCAAGTCGGTCGGTCCTCCTACGAGCAGTACTTC
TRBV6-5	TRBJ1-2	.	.	CASSYSGSGNYGYTF	TGTGCCAGCAGTTACTCGGGCAGCGGGAACTATGGCTACACCTTC